A selection of T cell receptor beta chains follows, all from one sample in a study of cytomegalovirus exposure and HLA in healthy donors. Here immunoSEQ multiplex PCR was the method, and the copy in TCRdb shows in-frame clones only, minus some. This sample carries 100,000 to 120,000 clones, 85% to 90% of them seen once, and the ten largest clones take roughly 1.4%. Sequenced input: PBMCs. These receptors were obtained from a woman aged 25 to 39 in good health and CMV-seropositive. Both conserved end residues are part of each CDR3. A D gene is named only where the DNA matches it firmly. Clone sizes are given selectively: once, few, many, or a class where the clone is expanded.

CSARYRSEAFF,TGCAGTGCGCGATACCGAAGTGAAGCTTTCTTT,-,-,TRBV20-1,TRBJ1-1
CASSQGYLLGGEKLFF,TGCGCCAGCAGCCAAGGGTATCTCCTGGGAGGCGAAAAACTGTTTTTT,once,-,TRBV4-3,TRBJ1-4
CAWARGPETQYF,TGTGCCTGGGCTAGGGGGCCGGAGACCCAGTACTTC,-,TRBD1,TRBV30,TRBJ2-5
CASLRQGAFF,TGTGCCAGCCTGAGACAGGGAGCTTTCTTT,-,TRBD1,TRBV2,TRBJ1-1
CASSVLSGSSYNEQFF,TGTGCCAGCAGTGTTCTTAGCGGGAGCTCCTACAATGAGCAGTTCTTC,-,TRBD2,TRBV6-4,TRBJ2-1
CANLRDRNSYEQYF,TGTGCCAACCTCCGGGACAGGAACTCCTACGAGCAGTACTTC,-,TRBD1,TRBV19,TRBJ2-7
CASSRPRDNSYEQYF,TGTGCCAGCAGTCGCCCCCGGGACAACTCCTACGAGCAGTACTTC,-,-,TRBV6-5,TRBJ2-7
CASSPIRLTPAYQETQYF,TGCGCCAGCAGCCCCATAAGACTTACGCCGGCGTACCAAGAGACCCAGTACTTC,-,-,TRBV4-1,TRBJ2-5
CASSPRLGQGSDTQYF,TGCGCCAGCAGCCCCCGATTAGGACAGGGCTCAGATACGCAGTATTTT,-,TRBD1,TRBV4-3,TRBJ2-3
CASGRGTGVNSPLHF,TGTGCTAGTGGCAGAGGGACAGGGGTCAATTCACCCCTCCACTTT,-,TRBD1,TRBV12-5,TRBJ1-6
CASSETYRLATNSPLHF,TGTGCCAGCAGTGAGACGTACAGGTTGGCAACTAATTCACCCCTCCACTTT,-,-,TRBV2,TRBJ1-6
CASSVGTSGSNEQFF,TGTGCCAGCAGCGTAGGGACTAGCGGAAGCAATGAGCAGTTCTTC,-,TRBD2,TRBV9,TRBJ2-1
CASAVDRATYEQYF,TGTGCCAGCGCCGTGGACAGGGCCACCTACGAGCAGTACTTC,once,TRBD1,TRBV2,TRBJ2-7
CASSAGQGDGKLFF,TGTGCCAGCAGTGCAGGACAGGGAGACGGAAAACTGTTTTTT,once,TRBD1,TRBV6-5,TRBJ1-4
CASSPSVADTQYF,TGCGCCAGCAGCCCGAGCGTCGCAGATACGCAGTATTTT,-,-,TRBV5-1,TRBJ2-3
CASSSGQGRDYGYTF,TGTGCCAGCAGCTCCGGACAGGGACGGGACTATGGCTACACCTTC,-,TRBD1,TRBV7-9,TRBJ1-2
CASSEQGTAKVNEKLFF,TGCGCCAGCAGTGAGCAGGGGACAGCCAAGGTCAATGAAAAACTGTTTTTT,-,TRBD1,TRBV10-2,TRBJ1-4
CASSQDQGLRNTIYF,TGTGCCAGCAGCCAAGATCAGGGATTACGAAACACCATATATTTT,-,-,TRBV4-2,TRBJ1-3
CASSPRYARDRGANTEAFF,TGTGCCAGCAGTCCACGATATGCACGAGACAGGGGGGCGAACACTGAAGCTTTCTTT,few,TRBD1,TRBV28,TRBJ1-1
CASSYSDRSYEQYF,TGTGCCAGCAGTTACTCTGACAGGTCCTACGAGCAGTACTTC,-,-,TRBV6-5,TRBJ2-7